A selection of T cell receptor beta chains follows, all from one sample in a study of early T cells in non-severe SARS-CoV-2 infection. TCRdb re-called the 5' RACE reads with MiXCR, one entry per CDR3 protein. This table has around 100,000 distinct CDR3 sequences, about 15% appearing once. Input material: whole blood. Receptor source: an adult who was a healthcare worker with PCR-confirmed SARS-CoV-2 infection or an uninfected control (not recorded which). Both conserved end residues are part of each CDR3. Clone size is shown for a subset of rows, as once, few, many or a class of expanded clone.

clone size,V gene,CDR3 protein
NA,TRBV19,CASLDRGRTGELFF
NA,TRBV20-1,CSAREGTNQPQHF
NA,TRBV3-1,CASSHPGDSYEQYF
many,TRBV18,CASSPRGFSYEQYF
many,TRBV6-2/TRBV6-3,CASRKDRGVSYNEQFF
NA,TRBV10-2,CASNALGLAGDNEQFF
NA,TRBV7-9,CASTLLGQGQETQYF
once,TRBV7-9,CASSSSLEEQFF
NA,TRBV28,CASSQQDRLLYYGYTF
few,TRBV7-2,CASSSGEGSSEQYF
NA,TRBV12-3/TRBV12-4,CASSFVPGTEAFF
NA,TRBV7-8,CASSLGYRGRFEGYTF
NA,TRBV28,CASSSGTGSYEQYF
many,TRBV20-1,CSASSGPIVSEQYF
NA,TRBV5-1,CASSLRGQGTDTQYF
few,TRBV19,CASSPSSTTEAFF
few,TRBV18,CASSPSVQASGSTEAFF
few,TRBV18,CASSGTSGVQETQYF
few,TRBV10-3,CAISETGGVYYEQYF
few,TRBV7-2,CASRPPGGGVEQFF
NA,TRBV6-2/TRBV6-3,CASSPGPTSSGNTIYF
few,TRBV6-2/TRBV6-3,CASSYSWQSQQYF
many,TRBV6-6,CASSYSRGDQETQYF
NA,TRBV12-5,CASGKITGLSTEAFF
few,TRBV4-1,CASSQGRLAGYEQFF
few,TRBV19,CASSMTGGIQYEQYF
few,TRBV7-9,CATSRDTRQETQYF
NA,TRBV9,CASSVDHGGSAGNTIYF
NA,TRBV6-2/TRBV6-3,CASSFGPPQGEQFF
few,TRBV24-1,CATSGIGLSEQFF
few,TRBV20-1,CSAGELVGHYGYTF
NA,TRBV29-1,CSVVYRSSYEQYF
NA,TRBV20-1,CSASFRGQSETQYF
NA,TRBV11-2,CASSLVGQGRPGELFF
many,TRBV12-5,CASGDYGYTF
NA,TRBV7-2,CASSLNQETQYF
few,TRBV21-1,CASSQTGEDQPQHF
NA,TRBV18,CASSPPGQGTVANVLTF
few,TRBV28,CASSYGNPPDTQYF
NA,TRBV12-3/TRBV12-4,CASSFSAHPYEQFF
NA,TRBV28,CASSFKGDEQFF
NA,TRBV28,CASSNPGSRGFADTQYF
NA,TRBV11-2,CASSLEQYSTDTQYF
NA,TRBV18,CASSPTVGQSTGELFF
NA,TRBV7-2,CASSRGRASGPNTYNEQFF